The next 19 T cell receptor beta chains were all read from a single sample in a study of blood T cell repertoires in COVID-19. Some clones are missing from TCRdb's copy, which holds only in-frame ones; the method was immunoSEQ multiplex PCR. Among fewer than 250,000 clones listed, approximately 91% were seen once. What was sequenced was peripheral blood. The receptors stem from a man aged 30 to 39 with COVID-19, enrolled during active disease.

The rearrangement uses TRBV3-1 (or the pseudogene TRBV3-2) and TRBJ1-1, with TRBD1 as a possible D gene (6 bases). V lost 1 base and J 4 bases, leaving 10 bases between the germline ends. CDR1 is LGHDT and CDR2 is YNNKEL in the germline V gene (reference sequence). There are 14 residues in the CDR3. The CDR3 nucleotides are TGTGCCAGCAGCCAAGCGCAGGGGACCACTGAAGCTTTCTTT. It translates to CASSQAQGTTEAFF.

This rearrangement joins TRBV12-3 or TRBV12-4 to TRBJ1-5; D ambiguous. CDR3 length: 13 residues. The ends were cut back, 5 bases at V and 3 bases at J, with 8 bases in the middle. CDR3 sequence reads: CASSRIYNQPQHF. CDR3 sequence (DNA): TGTGCCAGCAGTCGAATCTACAATCAGCCCCAGCATTTT.

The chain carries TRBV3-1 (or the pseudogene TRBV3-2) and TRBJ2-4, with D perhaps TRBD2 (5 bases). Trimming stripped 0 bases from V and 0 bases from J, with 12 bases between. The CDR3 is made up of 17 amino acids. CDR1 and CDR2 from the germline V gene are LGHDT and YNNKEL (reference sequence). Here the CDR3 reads CASSQDLGGLAKNIQYF. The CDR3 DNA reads TGTGCCAGCAGCCAAGATCTGGGCGGACTAGCCAAAAACATTCAGTACTTC.

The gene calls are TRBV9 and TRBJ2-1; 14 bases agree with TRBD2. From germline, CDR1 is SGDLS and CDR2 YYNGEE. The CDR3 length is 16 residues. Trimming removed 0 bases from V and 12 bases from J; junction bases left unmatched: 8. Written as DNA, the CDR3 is TGTGCCAGCAGCGTAGCTCCGGGACTAGCGGGGGAAGGGCAGTTCTTC. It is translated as CASSVAPGLAGEGQFF.

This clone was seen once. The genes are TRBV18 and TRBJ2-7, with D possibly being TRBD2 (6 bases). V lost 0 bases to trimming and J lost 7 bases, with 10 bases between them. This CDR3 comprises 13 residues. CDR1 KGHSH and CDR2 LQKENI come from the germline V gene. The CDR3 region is CASSPPSAGEQYF. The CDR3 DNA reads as TGTGCCAGCTCACCACCGAGCGCGGGGGAGCAGTACTTC.

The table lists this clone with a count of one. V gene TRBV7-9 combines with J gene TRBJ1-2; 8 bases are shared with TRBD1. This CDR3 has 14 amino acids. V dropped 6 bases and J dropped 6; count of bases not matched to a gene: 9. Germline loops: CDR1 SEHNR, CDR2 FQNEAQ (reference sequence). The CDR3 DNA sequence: TGTGCCAGCAGGCGAGACCAGGGGGCAGATGGCTACACCTTC. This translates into CASRRDQGADGYTF.

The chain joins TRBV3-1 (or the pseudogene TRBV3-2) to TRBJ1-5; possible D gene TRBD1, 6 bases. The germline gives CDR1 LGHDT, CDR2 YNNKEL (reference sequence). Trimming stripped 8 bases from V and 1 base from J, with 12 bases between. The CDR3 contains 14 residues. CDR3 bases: TGTGCCAGCTCAGGGGCGTCAAGCAATCAGCCCCAGCATTTT. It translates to CASSGASSNQPQHF.

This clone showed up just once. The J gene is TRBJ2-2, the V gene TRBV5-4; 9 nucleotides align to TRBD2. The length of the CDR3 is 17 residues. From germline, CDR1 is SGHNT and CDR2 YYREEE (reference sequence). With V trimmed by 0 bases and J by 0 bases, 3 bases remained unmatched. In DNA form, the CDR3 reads TGTGCCAGCAGCTTGGCCCAGCGGGGGGCGAACACCGGGGAGCTGTTTTTT. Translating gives CASSLAQRGANTGELFF.

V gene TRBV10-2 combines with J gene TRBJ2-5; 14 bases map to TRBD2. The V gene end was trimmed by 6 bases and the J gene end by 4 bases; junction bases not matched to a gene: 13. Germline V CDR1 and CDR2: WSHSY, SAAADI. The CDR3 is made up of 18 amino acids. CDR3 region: CASRPGTSGGPGGETQYF. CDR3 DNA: TGCGCCAGCAGACCCGGGACTAGCGGGGGCCCCGGGGGAGAGACCCAGTACTTC.

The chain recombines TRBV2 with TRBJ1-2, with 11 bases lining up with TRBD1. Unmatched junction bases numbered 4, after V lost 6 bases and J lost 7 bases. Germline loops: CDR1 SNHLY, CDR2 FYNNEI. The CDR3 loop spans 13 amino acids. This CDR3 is CASRGQGAIGYTF. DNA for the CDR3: TGTGCCAGCAGAGGACAGGGGGCCATTGGCTACACCTTC.

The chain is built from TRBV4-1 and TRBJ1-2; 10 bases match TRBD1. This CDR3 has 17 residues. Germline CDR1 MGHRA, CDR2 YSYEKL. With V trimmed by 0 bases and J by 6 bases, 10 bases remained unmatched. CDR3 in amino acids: CASSQEYRDRGENGYTF. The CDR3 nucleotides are TGCGCCAGCAGCCAAGAATACCGGGACAGGGGAGAGAATGGCTACACCTTC.

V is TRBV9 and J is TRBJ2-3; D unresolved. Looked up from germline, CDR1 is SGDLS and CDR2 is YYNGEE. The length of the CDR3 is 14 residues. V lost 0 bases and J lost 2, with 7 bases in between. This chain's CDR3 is CASSVGSNTDTQYF. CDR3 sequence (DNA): TGTGCCAGCAGCGTAGGCAGTAACACAGATACGCAGTATTTT. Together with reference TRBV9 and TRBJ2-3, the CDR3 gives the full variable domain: DSGVTQTPKHLITATGQRVTLRCSPRSGDLSVYWYQQSLDQGLQFLIQYYNGEERAKGNILERFSAQQFPDLHSELNLSSLELGDSALYFCASSVGSNTDTQYFGPGTRLTVL.

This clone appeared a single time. The CDR3 loop is CASSSTSGTDTQYF. Written as DNA, the CDR3 is TGCGCCAGCAGTTCTACTAGCGGGACAGATACGCAGTATTTT. The rearrangement joins TRBV5-1 to TRBJ2-3, with 9 bases lining up with TRBD2. This CDR3 spans 14 amino acids. V trimming: 5 bases; J trimming: 3 bases; junction bases outside the gene matches: 4. Germline CDR1 is SGHRS and CDR2 is YFSETQ.

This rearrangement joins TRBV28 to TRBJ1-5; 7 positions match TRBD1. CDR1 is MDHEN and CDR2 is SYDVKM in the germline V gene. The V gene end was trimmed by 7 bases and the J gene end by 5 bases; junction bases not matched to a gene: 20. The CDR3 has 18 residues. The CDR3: CASTRSGPVTGIDQPQHF. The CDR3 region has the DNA TGTGCCAGCACCCGATCCGGTCCTGTGACAGGGATAGATCAGCCCCAGCATTTT.

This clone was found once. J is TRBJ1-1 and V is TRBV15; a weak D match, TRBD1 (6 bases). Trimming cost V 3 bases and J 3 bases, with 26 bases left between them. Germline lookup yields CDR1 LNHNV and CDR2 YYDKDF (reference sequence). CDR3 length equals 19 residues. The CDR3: CATSSPPDRYVSGDTEAFF. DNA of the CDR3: TGTGCCACCAGCAGCCCCCCCGACAGGTATGTTAGTGGCGACACTGAAGCTTTCTTT.

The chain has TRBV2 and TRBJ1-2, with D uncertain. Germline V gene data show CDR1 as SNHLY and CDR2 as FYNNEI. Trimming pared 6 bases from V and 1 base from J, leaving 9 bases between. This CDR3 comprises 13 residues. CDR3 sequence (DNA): TGTGCCAGCAGGTCTCGGGTTAACTATGGCTACACCTTC. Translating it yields CASRSRVNYGYTF.

CDR3 residues: CASSPDRGSGGPKGNIQYF. As DNA, the CDR3 is TGTGCCAGCTCACCAGACCGGGGGAGCGGGGGGCCGAAGGGCAACATTCAGTACTTC. The V gene is TRBV18, the J gene TRBJ2-4, with 9 bases matching TRBD2. Germline assignment: CDR1 KGHSH and CDR2 LQKENI. The CDR3 runs 19 residues. Unmatched junction bases numbered 18, after V lost 2 bases and J lost 7 bases.

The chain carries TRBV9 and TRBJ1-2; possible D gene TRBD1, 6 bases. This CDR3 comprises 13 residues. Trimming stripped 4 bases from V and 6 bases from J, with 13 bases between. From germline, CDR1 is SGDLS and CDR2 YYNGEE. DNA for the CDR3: TGTGCCAGCAGCCCAGGGACACGGCATGGCTACACCTTC. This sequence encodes CASSPGTRHGYTF.

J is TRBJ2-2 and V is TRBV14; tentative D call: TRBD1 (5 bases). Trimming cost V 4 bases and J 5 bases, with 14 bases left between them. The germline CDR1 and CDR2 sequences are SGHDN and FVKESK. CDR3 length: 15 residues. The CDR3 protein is CASSPNPGWTGELFF. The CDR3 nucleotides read TGTGCCAGCAGCCCTAATCCAGGGTGGACCGGGGAGCTGTTTTTT.